A few counts support the clone carrying this TCR beta chain. Its antigen remains unidentified. The sample comes from a study of T cells after yellow fever vaccination. General study points: Weaker, the secondary response peaked sooner, at day 5 versus 15.

Germline V CDR1 and CDR2: LGHNA, YNFKEQ. Trimming stripped 4 bases from V and 0 bases from J, with 10 bases between. The CDR3 consists of 16 residues. Generation of TCR cDNA used 5'RACE template switching (which added a universal primer site and UMIs). Via MiXCR, TCRdb re-called the 5' RACE reads, giving one row per CDR3 protein. The sample contains a few hundred thousand distinct CDR3 sequences, approximately 4% of which appear only once. The receptor comes from a man aged 18 to 29 who received the YFV17D yellow fever vaccine. The sequencing used PBMCs, collected 5 days after the yellow fever booster vaccination. The chain uses TRBV4-2 and TRBJ1-6, with a possible D match to TRBD1 (5 bases). For the CDR3, the DNA is TGTGCCAGCAGCCCAACAGGCCTCTCCTATAATTCACCCCTCCACTTT. Its protein product is CASSPTGLSYNSPLHF.